These 8 T cell receptor beta chains share one sample of origin, sequenced in a study of CD8+ T cells in alopecia areata. Extracted RNA was reverse transcribed into cDNA, the sequencing template. Using immunoSEQ multiplex PCR, the repertoire was profiled, and TCRdb retains in-frame clones only, with some absent. The sample includes some 150,000 clones, about 53% of them seen just once. The source was CD8+ T cells sorted from blood, collected at week 0. The receptor source for this set is a human donor with alopecia areata.

The gene calls are TRBV9 and TRBJ1-1; D remains ambiguous. V lost 4 bases to trimming and J lost 1 base, with 8 bases between them. The CDR3 extends over 13 amino acids. The germline V gene has CDR1 SGDLS and CDR2 YYNGEE. CDR3 loop: CASSPLANTEAFF. CDR3 coding DNA: TGTGCCAGCAGCCCCTTGGCGAACACTGAAGCTTTCTTT. The whole variable domain, filled in from reference TRBV9 and TRBJ1-1, reads DSGVTQTPKHLITATGQRVTLRCSPRSGDLSVYWYQQSLDQGLQFLIQYYNGEERAKGNILERFSAQQFPDLHSELNLSSLELGDSALYFCASSPLANTEAFFGQGTRLTVV.

The rearrangement uses TRBV5-6 and TRBJ2-5; 9 bases map to TRBD1. CDR1 SGHDT and CDR2 YYEEEE come from the germline V gene. The CDR3 has 18 amino acids. V dropped 3 bases and J dropped 5; count of bases not matched to a gene: 17. DNA of the CDR3: TGTGCCAGCAGCTCCACCATCTCGGACAGGGGCGTGACGGAGACCCAGTACTTC. This translates into CASSSTISDRGVTETQYF.

The gene calls are TRBV4-1 and TRBJ1-2; no firm D call. This CDR3 is 13 amino acids long. Germline V CDR1 and CDR2: MGHRA, YSYEKL. Deletions cut 1 base from V and 6 bases from J, with 9 bases between. CDR3 protein: CASSQGYTDGYTF. The CDR3 region has the DNA TGCGCCAGCAGCCAAGGGTATACCGATGGCTACACCTTC.

This chain links TRBV29-1 with TRBJ1-2; the match to TRBD1 covers 7 bases. With V trimmed by 6 bases and J by 0 bases, 4 bases remained unmatched. Germline lookup yields CDR1 SQVTM and CDR2 ANQGSEA. This CDR3 comprises 13 residues. This chain's CDR3 is CSVRTGSNYGYTF. CDR3 DNA: TGCAGCGTCAGGACAGGTTCTAACTATGGCTACACCTTC.

The chain recombines TRBV29-1 with TRBJ2-5; 7 bases line up with TRBD2. CDR3 length: 12 residues. V trimming: 4 bases; J trimming: 1 base; junction bases outside the gene matches: 0. Germline lookup yields CDR1 SQVTM and CDR2 ANQGSEA. Here the CDR3 reads CSVGEGQETQYF. The CDR3 DNA is TGCAGCGTTGGGGAGGGCCAAGAGACCCAGTACTTC.

The chain links TRBV7-9 to TRBJ2-7; either TRBD1 or TRBD2 may fit D (5 bases each). There are 13 residues in the CDR3. Trimming shortened V by 5 bases and J by 4 bases, and 12 bases separated the two germline ends. CDR1 SEHNR and CDR2 FQNEAQ come from the germline V gene (reference sequence). CDR3 residues: CASSAGTVYEQYF. CDR3 sequence (DNA): TGTGCCAGCAGCGCCGGGACGGTGTACGAGCAGTACTTC.

The chain joins TRBV19 to TRBJ1-1; 7 nucleotides align to TRBD1. V shed 5 bases, J shed 1 base, and the junction held 4 bases outside the gene matches. Germline loops: CDR1 LNHDA, CDR2 SQIVND (reference sequence). The CDR3 consists of 14 residues. CDR3 sequence reads: CASSQGQRNTEAFF. The CDR3 DNA is TGTGCCAGTAGTCAGGGACAGCGGAACACTGAAGCTTTCTTT.

The chain carries TRBV29-1 and TRBJ1-2; D perhaps matches TRBD1 (5 bases). The CDR3 sequence is 12 residues long. Trimming pared 7 bases from V and 6 bases from J, leaving 15 bases between. Per germline, CDR1 SQVTM and CDR2 ANQGSEA. DNA for the CDR3: TGCAGCGCCCTAAGTGAGGGACATGGCTACACCTTC. It specifies CSALSEGHGYTF. Full variable domain (missing parts from reference TRBV29-1 and TRBJ1-2): SAVISQKPSRDICQRGTSLTIQCQVDSQVTMMFWYRQQPGQSLTLIATANQGSEATYESGFVIDKFPISRPNLTFSTLTVSNMSPEDSSIYLCSALSEGHGYTFGSGTRLTVV.